This entry lists 30 T cell receptor beta chains sequenced from one sample in a study of monozygotic twins with inflammatory bowel disease. One entry per CDR3 protein, without DNA, is what TCRdb gives after re-calling the 5' RACE reads. This table holds fewer than 450,000 distinct CDR3 sequences. Sequencing used blood. These receptors were taken from a human donor with ulcerative colitis or Crohn's disease, or a healthy co-twin of an affected twin (not recorded which).

CDR3 loop: CSARDRTRAMSVGELFF. V is TRBV20-1 and J is TRBJ2-2; TCRdb selects TRBD2, and the lack of DNA leaves this call unchecked. The CDR3 covers 17 residues. Germline CDR1 DFQATT, CDR2 SNEGSKA (reference sequence).

The rearrangement joins TRBV24-1 to TRBJ1-1; TCRdb's D gene call, TRBD1, goes unchecked for lack of DNA. Germline V lookup: CDR1 KGHDR, CDR2 SFDVKD. The CDR3 is 14 residues long. CDR3 protein: CATSGSGGNTEAFF.

The V gene is TRBV7-6, the J gene TRBJ2-2; TCRdb calls TRBD1, which cannot be checked without DNA. The CDR3 sequence is 15 residues long. Per germline, CDR1 SGHVS and CDR2 FNYEAQ. The CDR3 sequence is CASSLMSGGLGELFF.

V is TRBV7-7 and J is TRBJ2-1; TCRdb indicates TRBD1, and absent DNA this call remains unverified. This CDR3 has 15 residues. CDR1 SSHAT and CDR2 FNYEAQ come from the germline V gene (reference sequence). Here the CDR3 reads CASSSDLGQDNEQFF.

V is TRBV7-9 and J is TRBJ1-1; the D call of TRBD1 rests on TCRdb alone, since no DNA is present to check it. Germline CDR1 is SEHNR and CDR2 is FQNEAQ (reference sequence). CDR3 length equals 14 residues. The CDR3 protein is CASSQGQANTEAFF.

This sequence joins TRBV11-1 and TRBJ2-2; the D call from TCRdb, TRBD2, cannot be confirmed without DNA. The CDR3 extends over 18 amino acids. Per the germline V gene, CDR1 is SGHAT and CDR2 is FQDESV (reference sequence). Here the CDR3 reads CASNPNLRTSGEIGELFF.

CDR3 loop: CTSSRDSTDTQYF. This rearrangement joins TRBV5-4 to TRBJ2-3. This CDR3 has 13 residues. Looked up from germline, CDR1 is SGHNT and CDR2 is YYREEE (reference sequence). The entire variable domain, with the rest obtained from reference TRBV5-4 and TRBJ2-3, is as follows: ETGVTQSPTHLIKTRGQQVTLRCSSQSGHNTVSWYQQALGQGPQFIFQYYREEENGRGNFPPRFSGLQFPNYSSELNVNALELDDSALYLCTSSRDSTDTQYFGPGTRLTVL.

The CDR3 loop is CSARGYSGGTYNEQFF. V usage is TRBV20-1 and J usage is TRBJ2-1; with no DNA, the TCRdb D assignment of TRBD2 cannot be verified. The germline CDR1 and CDR2 sequences are DFQATT and SNEGSKA (reference sequence). The CDR3 sequence is 16 residues long.

The chain links TRBV7-2 to TRBJ2-1; TCRdb calls TRBD1, which cannot be checked without DNA. Germline values: CDR1 SGHTA, CDR2 FQGNSA. CDR3 size: 15 residues. The CDR3 protein is CASSSDRGLYNEQFF.

This chain joins TRBV20-1 and TRBJ2-1; TCRdb gives TRBD2 as the D gene, but with no DNA this cannot be confirmed. The CDR3 covers 14 residues. CDR1 is DFQATT and CDR2 is SNEGSKA in the germline V gene (reference sequence). The CDR3 region is CSGPSGGGYNEQFF.

The V call is TRBV24-1, the J call TRBJ2-2; the D call from TCRdb, TRBD2, cannot be confirmed without DNA. This CDR3 is built from 17 residues. CDR1 is KGHDR and CDR2 is SFDVKD in the germline V gene. CDR3 amino acids: CATSVPPGGINTGELFF.

This chain connects TRBV20-1 to TRBJ1-1. The germline V gene encodes CDR1 DFQATT and CDR2 SNEGSKA (reference sequence). CDR3 length: 15 amino acids. Here the CDR3 reads CSARDPRAQGTEAFF.

The V call is TRBV7-8, the J call TRBJ2-3; there is no DNA to check the TCRdb D call of TRBD1. Looked up from germline, CDR1 is SGHVS and CDR2 is FQNEAQ. This CDR3 region has 15 residues. Here the CDR3 reads CASSQTWGRTDTQYF.

This rearrangement joins TRBV20-1 to TRBJ2-5; TCRdb gives TRBD1 as the D gene, but with no DNA this cannot be confirmed. The CDR3 sequence is 15 residues long. CDR1 is DFQATT and CDR2 is SNEGSKA in the germline V gene (reference sequence). This CDR3 reads CSADLRDRGSETQYF.

V gene TRBV5-1 combines with J gene TRBJ2-2; no DNA is available, so the TRBD1 call from TCRdb remains unchecked. The CDR3 consists of 16 residues. Germline CDR1 is SGHRS and CDR2 is YFSETQ. The CDR3 reads CASGSGGTDHTGELFF.

The rearrangement links TRBV7-2 to TRBJ2-4. The CDR3 is 13 residues long. Germline-derived CDR1 and CDR2 are SGHTA and FQGNSA. The CDR3 is CASSLRWTNIQYF.

The V and J genes are TRBV5-1 and TRBJ1-5; TCRdb indicates TRBD1, and absent DNA this call remains unverified. Germline values: CDR1 SGHRS, CDR2 YFSETQ. The CDR3 covers 18 residues. The CDR3 reads CASSPGTGASLGGQPQHF.

The chain carries TRBV9 and TRBJ2-6; checking the TCRdb D call of TRBD1 is not possible without DNA. The CDR3 sequence is 18 residues long. In germline, CDR1 is SGDLS, CDR2 YYNGEE. CDR3 residues: CASSVAFQGVSGANVLTF.

The chain has TRBV28 and TRBJ2-1; TCRdb's D call of TRBD1 is untestable without DNA. Looked up from germline, CDR1 is MDHEN and CDR2 is SYDVKM. The CDR3 has 17 residues. This CDR3 reads CASSSTGRELWGNEQFF.

This chain uses TRBV6-1 with TRBJ2-1; with no DNA, the TCRdb D assignment of TRBD2 cannot be verified. This CDR3 region has 16 residues. Germline loops: CDR1 MNHNS, CDR2 SASEGT. The CDR3 loop is CASSASLRGSSNEQFF.

The chain couples TRBV19 to TRBJ1-1; TCRdb's D call, TRBD1, is unchecked because there is no DNA. This CDR3 comprises 14 residues. CDR1 is LNHDA and CDR2 is SQIVND in the germline V gene (reference sequence). CDR3 sequence: CASSIGQMNTEAFF.

The gene calls are TRBV5-5 and TRBJ1-1. The CDR3 totals 17 residues. Germline V lookup: CDR1 SGHKS, CDR2 YYEKEE (reference sequence). The CDR3 sequence is CASSLRVREPMNTEAFF.

The CDR3 reads CASSDSSGEQYF. V usage is TRBV6-4 and J usage is TRBJ2-7. Germline CDR1 reads MRHNA; CDR2 reads SNTAGT. This CDR3 spans 12 amino acids.

The chain carries TRBV20-1 and TRBJ2-3; TCRdb outputs TRBD1, but without DNA this stays unchecked. Germline V gene sequence: CDR1 DFQATT, CDR2 SNEGSKA (reference sequence). There are 15 residues in the CDR3. This chain's CDR3 is CSARGQGASTDTQYF.

The CDR3 loop reads CASSIRPDTGELFF. The rearrangement joins TRBV5-5 to TRBJ2-2. CDR1 SGHKS and CDR2 YYEKEE come from the germline V gene (reference sequence). This CDR3 is 14 amino acids long.

This chain uses TRBV6-1 with TRBJ1-2. The CDR3 is 14 amino acids. Germline V lookup: CDR1 MNHNS, CDR2 SASEGT. CDR3 region: CASLGSVVRPGYTF.

The chain employs TRBV7-9 and TRBJ2-5; there is no DNA to check the TCRdb D call of TRBD1. CDR3 length equals 15 residues. Germline-derived CDR1 and CDR2 are SEHNR and FQNEAQ (reference sequence). CDR3 residues: CASSWTGGQEETQYF.

The chain joins TRBV9 to TRBJ2-1. Per germline, CDR1 SGDLS and CDR2 YYNGEE. This CDR3 has 15 residues. This CDR3 reads CASSVGAGSYNEQFF.

The chain is built from TRBV6-5 and TRBJ1-4; the D call from TCRdb, TRBD1, cannot be confirmed without DNA. From germline, CDR1 is MNHEY and CDR2 SVGAGI. CDR3 size: 16 residues. CDR3 region: CASSYSGGETNEKLFF.

The J gene is TRBJ2-1, the V gene TRBV4-2. Germline-derived CDR1 and CDR2 are LGHNA and YNFKEQ. The CDR3 covers 13 residues. CDR3 loop: CASSHGSGDEQFF.